Shown below are 26 T cell receptor beta chains from a single sample sequenced in a study of blood T cells in healthy people across ages. For the second PCR, which ran for about 7 to 11 cycles, a sample-barcoded 5' primer and a J-beta primer mix were used. Using its own MiXCR run on the 5' RACE reads, TCRdb lists one record per CDR3 protein. The table lists 600,000 or so distinct CDR3 sequences, 25% to 35% of them singletons, with approximately 15% in the top ten. Sequenced material: blood. These receptor sequences come from a woman at least 80 years old in good health.

The table lists this clonotype with many counts. The J gene is TRBJ2-3, the V gene TRBV20-1, with D possibly being TRBD2 (5 bases). CDR1 is DFQATT, CDR2 SNEGSKA, per germline (reference sequence). V lost 3 bases to trimming and J lost 3 bases, with 10 bases between them. The CDR3 length is 13 residues. The CDR3 protein is CSASGVGTDTQYF. Written as DNA, the CDR3 is TGCAGTGCTAGCGGGGTCGGGACAGATACGCAGTATTTT.

On this clonotype: It may be a read error: a sequence one base away is much more abundant. This sequence joins TRBV12-3 or TRBV12-4 and TRBJ2-4; weak D call: TRBD2 (5 bases). The CDR3 totals 11 residues. This CDR3 reads CTSSLLREQYF. The CDR3 DNA sequence: TGTACCAGCAGTTTATTGAGGGAGCAGTACTTC.

Points on this clonotype: The CDR3 end shows no conserved phenylalanine or tryptophan, and so a read error is likely. It is unclear where the CDR3 begins or ends on the DNA, so no DNA is shown, and the CDR3 is as TCRdb lists it. The rearrangement uses TRBV21-1 and TRBJ1-4. TRBV21-1 is a recognized pseudogene. A total of 19 residues make up the CDR3, ends included. This chain's CDR3 is CASSKALPFFVEGYEKLFS.

Regarding this clonotype: Given a much more abundant clone one base away, this may be a read error. V and J are TRBV12-3 or TRBV12-4 and TRBJ1-2; D is unresolved. The CDR3 extends over 14 amino acids. Trimming removed 3 bases from V and 8 bases from J, with 16 bases in between. The chain's CDR3 is CASSFVSGGLGYTF. The CDR3 nucleotides are TGTGCCAGCAGTTTCGTCTCCGGCGGTTTGGGCTACACCTTC.

This clonotype was observed a handful of times. This chain's CDR3 is CASSRRTGRLTEAFF. In DNA form, the CDR3 reads TGTGCCAGCAGCAGACGGACAGGGAGACTCACAGAAGCTTTCTTT. The chain carries TRBV7-2 and TRBJ1-1, with TRBD1 matching over 8 bases. The CDR3 runs 15 residues. The V and J ends lost 5 bases and 8 bases, in that order; junction bases with no gene match: 13. The germline CDR1 and CDR2 sequences are SGHTA and FQGNSA.

This clonotype was recorded at least ten times. The chain joins TRBV5-5 to TRBJ2-5; D possibly corresponds to TRBD2 (6 bases). The CDR3 spans 16 residues. The ends were cut back, 2 bases at V and 0 bases at J, with 14 bases in the middle. Looked up from germline, CDR1 is SGHKS and CDR2 is YYEKEE (reference sequence). The CDR3 DNA reads TGTGCCAGCAGCTTTGGATTGGCGGGAAACCAAGAGACCCAGTACTTC. It translates to CASSFGLAGNQETQYF.

The rearrangement uses TRBV24-1 and TRBJ2-1, with 10 nucleotides matching TRBD1. V was pared by 12 bases and J by 10 bases, with 14 bases of the junction left unmatched. The CDR3 has 14 amino acids. In germline, CDR1 is KGHDR, CDR2 SFDVKD. CDR3: CAQNQGQGRKEQFF. The CDR3 nucleotides are TGTGCCCAAAATCAGGGACAGGGGCGGAAGGAGCAGTTCTTC.

There are a few counts of this clonotype. V usage is TRBV20-1 and J usage is TRBJ1-1; no reliable D call. The V and J ends lost 2 bases and 5 bases respectively, with 15 bases between them. The germline gives CDR1 DFQATT, CDR2 SNEGSKA (reference sequence). This CDR3 contains 14 residues. The CDR3 bases are TGCAGTGCTAGATCACAGAGAGTTGGGACTGAAGCTTTCTTT. It yields the protein CSARSQRVGTEAFF.

The chain is built from TRBV30 and TRBJ2-5; possible D gene TRBD2, 6 bases. The CDR3 is made up of 14 amino acids. The germline V and J ends were trimmed by 0 bases and 5 bases, with 13 bases remaining between them. Germline V CDR1 and CDR2: GTSNPN, SVGIG (reference sequence). The CDR3 sequence: CAWSVRRGGETQYF. The DNA of the CDR3 is TGTGCCTGGAGTGTTAGGAGGGGTGGGGAGACCCAGTACTTC.

This clonotype was found many times. V gene TRBV5-1 combines with J gene TRBJ2-7, with TRBD1 matching over 7 bases. The CDR3 has 15 residues. The J segment lost 2 bases and the V segment lost 4 bases, leaving 9 bases of the junction unmatched. From germline, CDR1 is SGHRS and CDR2 YFSETQ. CDR3 loop: CASSREGDSPYEQYF. DNA for the CDR3: TGCGCCAGCAGCAGAGAGGGGGACAGCCCCTACGAGCAGTACTTC.

This clonotype was observed a few times. Mismatch with germline at one junction end may stem from a read error. The rearrangement links TRBV5-6 to TRBJ2-4; TRBD1 might be the D (8 bases). The J call may not be correct, given that the DNA end is closer to TRBJ2-7. The length of the CDR3 is 13 residues. Germline V gives CDR1 SGHDT, CDR2 YYEEEE. CDR3 amino acids: CVSSGTGSYEQYF. Here the CDR3 DNA reads TGTGTCAGCAGCGGGACAGGTTCCTACGAGCAGTACTTC.

This clonotype was counted ten times or more. The chain has TRBV12-3 or TRBV12-4 and TRBJ1-2; 12 bases align to TRBD1. Trimming at V came to 6 bases and at J to 8 bases, leaving 7 bases not matched to a gene. The CDR3 loop spans 14 amino acids. The CDR3 reads CASRGTGGTQGYTF. CDR3 in DNA: TGTGCCAGCAGGGGGACAGGGGGCACGCAAGGCTACACCTTC.

This clonotype was counted many times. This rearrangement joins TRBV9 to TRBJ1-6, with D maybe TRBD1 (5 bases). Germline V gene sequence: CDR1 SGDLS, CDR2 YYNGEE. The V gene lost 0 bases and the J gene lost 0 bases, with 10 bases spanning the gap. The CDR3 contains 17 residues. The CDR3 DNA reads as TGTGCCAGCAGCGTAGGGGGCAGCGTCTCCTATAATTCACCCCTCCACTTT. This encodes CASSVGGSVSYNSPLHF.

Ten or more counts support this clonotype. This may be a read error: a much more frequent sequence differs by one nucleotide. This rearrangement joins TRBV7-2 to TRBJ2-5, with 7 bases matching TRBD2. This CDR3 has 16 amino acids. The ends lost 4 bases at V and 11 bases at J; junction bases unmatched: 19. Germline assignment: CDR1 SGHTA and CDR2 FQGNSA. The DNA of the CDR3 is TGTGCCAGCAGCTCATATCTCCGCGGGGGAGGGGATGAGCAGTACTTC. It encodes CASSSYLRGGGDEQYF.

This clonotype was observed at least ten times. The CDR3 DNA is TGTGCCAGCAGGGACGTAGGTCAGGGTACCTACGAGCAGTACTTC. This sequence encodes CASRDVGQGTYEQYF. The chain joins TRBV6-6 to TRBJ2-7, with a weak D call TRBD1 (5 bases). CDR1 is MNHNY and CDR2 is SVGAGI in the germline V gene (reference sequence). V was trimmed by 6 bases and J by 2 bases, leaving 17 bases between them. This CDR3 comprises 15 residues.

This clonotype was counted at least ten times. This chain joins TRBV20-1 and TRBJ2-1; the match to TRBD1 covers 9 bases. CDR1 is DFQATT and CDR2 is SNEGSKA in the germline V gene (reference sequence). V dropped 3 bases and J dropped 8; count of bases not matched to a gene: 5. CDR3 size: 13 residues. This CDR3 reads CSASLQGADEQFF. The CDR3, as DNA: TGCAGTGCTAGTCTACAGGGGGCGGATGAGCAGTTCTTC.

This clonotype was counted at least ten times. V usage is TRBV12-5 and J usage is TRBJ2-1; 8 bases are shared with TRBD1. Germline CDR1 reads LGHNT; CDR2 reads FRNRAP. Germline trimming cut 7 bases from V and 4 bases from J; bases unmatched to any gene: 9. This CDR3 has 15 residues. The CDR3 sequence is CASAPPGTGYNEQFF. CDR3 bases: TGTGCTAGTGCTCCCCCCGGGACAGGATACAATGAGCAGTTCTTC.

The chain has TRBV5-6 and TRBJ1-1; no reliable D call. V gave up 5 bases and J gave up 1 base, with 18 bases separating them. This CDR3 comprises 16 residues. Germline CDR1 and CDR2: SGHDT and YYEEEE. The CDR3: CASSRLRSGWNTEAFF. The CDR3 DNA reads TGTGCCAGCAGTCGTCTAAGGTCAGGATGGAACACTGAAGCTTTCTTT.

In its sample, this clonotype was seen many times. V is TRBV5-1 and J is TRBJ2-5, with 9 bases fitting TRBD1. V shed 2 bases and J 5 bases; nucleotides not matched to a gene: 10. This CDR3 is built from 16 residues. Germline V gives CDR1 SGHRS, CDR2 YFSETQ. CDR3 bases: TGCGCCAGCAGCTTATCACAGGGGGCGTTGTGGGAGACCCAGTACTTC. Its protein is CASSLSQGALWETQYF.

The J gene is TRBJ2-5, the V gene TRBV30; D gene unclear. Germline loops: CDR1 GTSNPN, CDR2 SVGIG (reference sequence). The V end was cut by 0 bases, the J end by 2 bases, with 4 bases between. The CDR3 extends over 12 amino acids. The CDR3 DNA reads as TGTGCCTGGAGTGTACGGCAAGAGACCCAGTACTTC. This gives the protein CAWSVRQETQYF. Combining the CDR3 with reference TRBV30 and TRBJ2-5 gives the whole variable domain SQTIHQWPATLVQPVGSPLSLECTVEGTSNPNLYWYRQAAGRGLQLLFYSVGIGQISSEVPQNLSASRPQDRQFILSSKKLLLSDSGFYLCAWSVRQETQYFGPGTRLLVL.

This clonotype was recorded many times. J is TRBJ2-6 and V is TRBV30; D is uncertain. The V end lost 3 bases, the J end lost 4 bases, and 7 bases lay between the germline ends. From germline, CDR1 is GTSNPN and CDR2 SVGIG (reference sequence). The CDR3 loop spans 13 amino acids. The DNA of the CDR3 is TGTGCCTGGAGACCTGGAGGGGCCAACGTCCTGACTTTC. Translating it yields CAWRPGGANVLTF.

This clonotype was counted at least ten times. The J gene is TRBJ1-2, the V gene TRBV10-3, with TRBD1 identical over 11 bases. J was trimmed by 6 bases and V by 10 bases; bases with no gene match: 10. The CDR3 runs 14 residues. Germline V gene data show CDR1 as ENHRY and CDR2 as SYGVKD. In DNA form, the CDR3 reads TGTGCCACCGAGAGGGACAGGGGGGGGGATGGCTACACCTTC. Residues: CATERDRGGDGYTF.

This clonotype has ten or more counts. The chain recombines TRBV4-1 with TRBJ2-6; D not certain. Trimming removed 2 bases from V and 0 bases from J, with 8 bases in between. CDR1 MGHRA and CDR2 YSYEKL come from the germline V gene. The CDR3 covers 16 residues. The CDR3 DNA reads as TGCGCCAGCAGCCAATTACCTCACTCTGGGGCCAACGTCCTGACTTTC. Translated: CASSQLPHSGANVLTF.

There are many counts of this clonotype. The gene calls are TRBV6-2 or TRBV6-3 and TRBJ1-1, with 7 bases that match TRBD1. Germline CDR1 and CDR2: MNHEY and SVGEGT. This CDR3 comprises 14 residues. The J segment lost 5 bases and the V segment lost 5 bases, leaving 8 bases of the junction unmatched. Here the CDR3 DNA reads TGTGCCAGCAGTCCTCCGACAGGGTTGACTGAAGCTTTCTTT. It is translated as CASSPPTGLTEAFF.

The genes are TRBV4-3 and TRBJ2-4, with D tentatively TRBD1 (6 bases). TRBJ2-5 matches the DNA end more closely, so the J call is doubtful. The germline V gene has CDR1 LGHNA and CDR2 YSLEER. This CDR3 has 17 amino acids. DNA of the CDR3: TGCGCCAGCAGCCAAGATCCTATCGGACAGACTCAAGAGACCCAGTACTTC. Translation: CASSQDPIGQTQETQYF.

This clonotype was recorded at least ten times. The V gene is TRBV27, the J gene TRBJ2-7; TRBD1 matches at 8 bases. Germline-derived CDR1 and CDR2 are MNHEY and SMNVEV (reference sequence). CDR3 length: 15 residues. The trim removed 6 bases at V and 3 bases at J, leaving 10 bases unmatched. The DNA for the CDR3 is TGTGCCAGCAGCTACTTAGGGACAGGAGACTACGAGCAGTACTTC. It is translated as CASSYLGTGDYEQYF.